The 25 T cell receptor beta chains below were found in one sample sequenced in a study of blood T cell repertoires in COVID-19. The protocol was immunoSEQ multiplex PCR, while the TCRdb copy is restricted to in-frame clones and leaves out a portion. This repertoire shows 75,000 to 100,000 clones, roughly 78% found once; its top ten account for 6.5% to 8.5%. Sequenced: peripheral blood. The receptors come from a man aged 50-60 years with active or convalescent COVID-19.

The chain links TRBV30 to TRBJ2-7; TRBD1 is a possible D gene (6 bases). V was clipped by 5 bases and J by 3 bases, with 11 bases between them. CDR1 and CDR2 from the germline V gene are GTSNPN and SVGIG (reference sequence). The CDR3 runs to 12 residues. The DNA of the CDR3 is TGTGCCTGGGGGGACACCAGCTACGAGCAGTACTTC. It specifies CAWGDTSYEQYF.

Here the CDR3 reads CASRSGEGGRNQPQHF. DNA of the CDR3: TGTGCCAGCAGATCGGGGGAGGGGGGACGGAATCAGCCCCAGCATTTT. The V gene is TRBV28, the J gene TRBJ1-5, with a possible D match to TRBD1 (6 bases). With 6 bases removed from V and 4 bases from J, the gap between germline ends came to 19 bases. CDR1 is MDHEN, CDR2 SYDVKM, per germline. The CDR3 is 16 amino acids.

The V call is TRBV9, the J call TRBJ2-1; 9 bases line up with TRBD1. Germline values: CDR1 SGDLS, CDR2 YYNGEE. The trim removed 0 bases at V and 6 bases at J, leaving 7 bases unmatched. This CDR3 is 16 amino acids long. In DNA, the CDR3 is TGTGCCAGCAGCGTAGGGTTGGGGACAGGGTTCAATGAGCAGTTCTTC. This gives the protein CASSVGLGTGFNEQFF.

The chain uses TRBV9 and TRBJ1-1; unclear D gene. V lost 0 bases and J 2 bases, leaving 14 bases between the germline ends. CDR3 length equals 16 residues. Germline lookup yields CDR1 SGDLS and CDR2 YYNGEE. The CDR3 sequence: CASSVEPQPFNTEAFF. CDR3 DNA sequence: TGTGCCAGCAGCGTAGAGCCCCAACCCTTCAACACTGAAGCTTTCTTT.

V and J are TRBV6-5 and TRBJ2-1; 8 bases match TRBD2. The V and J ends lost 2 bases and 7 bases, in that order; junction bases with no gene match: 10. Germline CDR1 reads MNHEY; CDR2 reads SVGAGI. The CDR3 is 16 amino acids. CDR3 nucleotides: TGTGCCAGCAGTTACCCCTCAGCGGGGGAACGAAATGAGCAGTTCTTC. It yields the protein CASSYPSAGERNEQFF.

The chain employs TRBV6-5 and TRBJ2-2, with TRBD1 as a possible D gene (6 bases). The CDR3 has 15 amino acids. V was clipped by 7 bases and J by 1 base, with 13 bases between them. The germline CDR1 and CDR2 sequences are MNHEY and SVGAGI. In DNA, the CDR3 is TGTGCCAGCATTTGGGGGCCCGAGAACACCGGGGAGCTGTTTTTT. It codes for CASIWGPENTGELFF.

The chain joins TRBV7-2 to TRBJ2-7; tentative D call: TRBD1 (5 bases). Germline lookup yields CDR1 SGHTA and CDR2 FQGNSA. The V end was cut by 5 bases, the J end by 2 bases, with 16 bases between. There are 15 residues in the CDR3. The chain's CDR3 is CASSPSGQKTYEQYF. In nucleotides, the CDR3 is TGTGCCAGCAGCCCCTCCGGACAAAAGACCTACGAGCAGTACTTC.

The chain recombines TRBV6-2 or TRBV6-3 with TRBJ2-3; 7 nucleotides match TRBD1. With 3 bases clipped from V and 0 bases from J, the junction kept 3 bases outside the gene matches. The CDR3 is made up of 15 amino acids. The germline V gene has CDR1 MNHEY and CDR2 SVGEGT. CDR3 DNA sequence: TGTGCCAGCAGTTATGCACAGGGGAGCACAGATACGCAGTATTTT. Its translation: CASSYAQGSTDTQYF.

The chain employs TRBV5-5 and TRBJ1-2, with TRBD1 matching 8 bases. The CDR3 contains 16 residues. The V gene end was trimmed by 4 bases and the J gene end by 4 bases; junction bases not matched to a gene: 12. Looked up from germline, CDR1 is SGHKS and CDR2 is YYEKEE (reference sequence). In DNA form, the CDR3 reads TGTGCCAGCAGCGGTCCCCGGACAGGGAGTTTCTATGGCTACACCTTC. It encodes CASSGPRTGSFYGYTF.

The rearrangement links TRBV30 to TRBJ2-7; TRBD2 agrees at 8 bases. The length of the CDR3 is 17 residues. Germline CDR1 reads GTSNPN; CDR2 reads SVGIG (reference sequence). J was trimmed by 0 bases and V by 8 bases; bases with no gene match: 18. The CDR3 reads CALESSGRRTDSYEQYF. The CDR3 bases are TGTGCCCTGGAATCCAGCGGGAGAAGAACGGACTCCTACGAGCAGTACTTC.

The chain has TRBV10-1 and TRBJ2-2, with D possibly matching TRBD2 (6 bases). Trimming took 6 bases from V and 3 from J, leaving 14 bases between them. The CDR3 has 15 amino acids. CDR1 and CDR2 from the germline V gene are WNHNN and SYGVQD (reference sequence). The DNA for the CDR3 is TGCGCCAGCAGCCCTCGGGCGGGGTACACCGGGGAGCTGTTTTTT. Translation gives CASSPRAGYTGELFF.

The V and J genes are TRBV4-1 and TRBJ2-5; 10 nucleotides line up with TRBD1. Germline CDR1 reads MGHRA; CDR2 reads YSYEKL. The CDR3 has 17 amino acids. V gave up 3 bases and J gave up 5 bases; unmatched junction bases: 12. The CDR3 sequence: CASSQGVPGQGMETQYF. In DNA form, the CDR3 reads TGCGCCAGCAGCCAGGGGGTCCCGGGACAGGGGATGGAGACCCAGTACTTC.

The rearrangement links TRBV28 to TRBJ1-1; no reliable D call. V lost 7 bases and J 4 bases, leaving 7 bases between the germline ends. Germline V gene sequence: CDR1 MDHEN, CDR2 SYDVKM. This CDR3 has 11 residues. CDR3 sequence reads: CASIGPTEAFF. As DNA, the CDR3 is TGTGCCAGCATTGGGCCCACTGAAGCTTTCTTT. Looking up the rest from reference TRBV28 and TRBJ1-1 gives the full variable domain: DVKVTQSSRYLVKRTGEKVFLECVQDMDHENMFWYRQDPGLGLRLIYFSYDVKMKEKGDIPEGYSVSREKKERFSLILESASTNQTSMYLCASIGPTEAFFGQGTRLTVV.

The V gene is TRBV28, the J gene TRBJ2-7; D gene unclear. With 5 bases removed from V and 0 bases from J, the gap between germline ends came to 11 bases. CDR3 length: 14 residues. Germline V gives CDR1 MDHEN, CDR2 SYDVKM. The CDR3 DNA reads TGTGCCAGCAGTATCGCTCAGGACTCCTACGAGCAGTACGTC. This codes for CASSIAQDSYEQYV.

This chain links TRBV6-4 with TRBJ1-1; D unresolved. Germline V gene sequence: CDR1 MRHNA, CDR2 SNTAGT. V lost 5 bases and J 2 bases, leaving 9 bases between the germline ends. There are 13 residues in the CDR3. CDR3 DNA: TGTGCCAGCAGTACTACGAGAAACACTGAAGCTTTCTTT. Encoded protein: CASSTTRNTEAFF.

This clone was seen once. The V call is TRBV10-2, the J call TRBJ2-3, with TRBD2 matching 10 bases. The V segment lost 3 bases and the J segment 4 bases; nucleotides outside the gene matches: 1. Per germline, CDR1 WSHSY and CDR2 SAAADI. The CDR3 is made up of 14 amino acids. Here the CDR3 reads CASSEAGGADTQYF. DNA of the CDR3: TGCGCCAGCAGTGAAGCGGGGGGGGCAGATACGCAGTATTTT.

This clone has just a few counts. This chain uses TRBV18 with TRBJ2-1, with 11 bases lining up with TRBD1. The CDR3 has 16 amino acids. The junction had 1 base not matched to a gene; V was cut back by 3 bases and J by 0 bases. Germline CDR1 KGHSH, CDR2 LQKENI. CDR3 sequence reads: CASSPGTGGSYNEQFF. DNA of the CDR3: TGTGCCAGCTCACCCGGGACAGGGGGCTCCTACAATGAGCAGTTCTTC.

The chain has TRBV2 and TRBJ2-2; 9 bases agree with TRBD2. The CDR3 is made up of 18 amino acids. The germline CDR1 and CDR2 sequences are SNHLY and FYNNEI. J gave up 4 bases and V 8 bases, and 17 bases lay outside the gene matches. CDR3 residues: CASSRDVAGARGTGELFF. In nucleotides, the CDR3 is TGTGCCAGCTCCCGAGACGTAGCGGGGGCCAGGGGCACCGGGGAGCTGTTTTTT. The full variable domain, in which reference TRBV2 and TRBJ2-2 provide the parts outside the CDR3, is EPEVTQTPSHQVTQMGQEVILRCVPISNHLYFYWYRQILGQKVEFLVSFYNNEISEKSEIFDDQFSVERPDGSNFTLKIRSTKLEDSAMYFCASSRDVAGARGTGELFFGEGSRLTVL.

The chain couples TRBV2 to TRBJ2-3; 7 nucleotides line up with TRBD2. V was clipped by 5 bases and J by 2 bases; unmatched bases: 7. This CDR3 comprises 15 residues. From germline, CDR1 is SNHLY and CDR2 FYNNEI. CDR3 region: CASSLGGGDTDTQYF. In nucleotides, the CDR3 is TGTGCCAGCAGTTTGGGGGGGGGTGACACAGATACGCAGTATTTT.

The CDR3, as DNA: TGTGCCAGCAGCTTTAGCGGGGGCCGCTTTTACGAGCAGTACTTC. Translation gives CASSFSGGRFYEQYF. V is TRBV7-9 and J is TRBJ2-7; 9 positions agree with TRBD2. V trimming: 3 bases; J trimming: 4 bases; junction bases outside the gene matches: 7. Germline V gene lookup returns CDR1 SEHNR and CDR2 FQNEAQ (reference sequence). The CDR3 runs 15 residues.

The chain joins TRBV5-4 to TRBJ2-2; D perhaps matches TRBD2 (6 bases). This CDR3 region has 16 residues. V gave up 1 base and J gave up 5 bases, with 15 bases separating them. In germline, CDR1 is SGHNT, CDR2 YYREEE (reference sequence). CDR3 loop: CASSLFRGGETGELFF. CDR3 nucleotides: TGTGCCAGCAGCTTGTTTAGGGGAGGTGAAACCGGGGAGCTGTTTTTT.

J is TRBJ1-4 and V is TRBV9; TRBD1 aligns across 7 bases. V shed 2 bases and J 8 bases; nucleotides not matched to a gene: 9. The CDR3 runs 15 residues. Germline CDR1 SGDLS, CDR2 YYNGEE. CDR3 nucleotide sequence: TGTGCCAGCAGCGTTGGGGACAGTACGGGAGAAAAACTGTTTTTT. It codes for CASSVGDSTGEKLFF.

In its sample, this clone was seen once. The chain recombines TRBV28 with TRBJ1-5; D is ambiguous. Trimming left V 3 bases short and J 3 bases short, with 9 bases between. The CDR3 sequence is 14 residues long. CDR1 and CDR2 from the germline V gene are MDHEN and SYDVKM. CDR3 bases: TGTGCCAGCAGTTTGAGGCAATTCAATCAGCCCCAGCATTTT. It codes for CASSLRQFNQPQHF.

The V gene is TRBV5-1, the J gene TRBJ2-1; 8 nucleotides align to TRBD1. The CDR3 is 13 amino acids. Losses at the gene ends were 7 bases for V and 8 bases for J; bases not matched to a gene: 8. Germline lookup yields CDR1 SGHRS and CDR2 YFSETQ. CDR3 in DNA: TGCGCCAGCGCCCGACAGGGGTACGATGAGCAGTTCTTC. Protein product: CASARQGYDEQFF.

The V call is TRBV7-8, the J call TRBJ1-5; D gene ambiguous. CDR1 and CDR2 (germline): SGHVS, FQNEAQ. The CDR3 runs to 17 residues. Deletions cut 3 bases from V and 0 bases from J, with 15 bases between. The DNA for the CDR3 is TGTGCCAGCAGCTTCTCGGCATTGGGCTCTAGCAATCAGCCCCAGCATTTT. Protein: CASSFSALGSSNQPQHF.